Here is one T cell receptor (beta chain) with its context. This clonotype appeared a few times. The antigen this receptor binds is unknown. No base quality values were provided; no much bigger clone lies one nucleotide off. This sample stems from a study of T-cell memory formation after mild COVID-19 listed by TCRdb under 2021. With respect to the entire study: TCR sequence clusters from the two donors were largely donor specific. In a couple of donors, T-cell clones that expanded and contracted after mild COVID-19 were followed by sequencing TCRalpha and TCRbeta repertoires longitudinally. The cohort comprised two young, previously healthy adult volunteers, one female and one male. The investigation overall reported the following: Some responding clones were detected in pre-infection memory, which suggested that pre-existing cross-reactive memory T cells had joined the SARS-CoV-2 response. Balanced CD4/CD8 phenotypes were observed for clones contracting from day 15 to 85, whereas a bias towards CD4+ was observed for a second wave of clones expanding from day 15 to 37. Contracting CD4+ clones turned up mainly in the CM and EM memory subsets, whereas EMRA was where CD8+ clones were enriched. Whether the second-wave clones peaking on day 37 were SARS-CoV-2 specific was not confirmed. Only a couple of mild cases were covered by the study, and larger cohorts that include severe cases with pre-infection samples were considered necessary.

Ficoll-Paque density gradient centrifugation was used to isolate PBMCs. The V and J ends are trimmed by 2 bases and 0 bases, leaving 9 bases between them. The germline V gene (reference sequence) sets CDR1 to SEHNR and CDR2 to FQNEAQ. The CDR3 contains 15 residues, cysteine and phenylalanine counted. The entry retains the CDR3 DNA only, 45 bases that are in frame from base 1. Data came from an Illumina NovaSeq 6000. TCRalpha and TCRbeta cDNA libraries were built by 5'RACE with constant-segment primers, adding sample barcodes and unique molecular identifiers. RNA was extracted from every sample with Trizol reagent. Amplification of the libraries took two PCR steps, and the second step added a second sample barcode plus Illumina TruSeq adapters. The libraries were sequenced on an Illumina NovaSeq using 2 x 150 bp paired-end reads. Turning to the authors' computational methods: Reads were demultiplexed and collapsed into UMI-guided consensus sequences with migec v1.2.7. Using mixcr v2.1.11, UMI consensuses were aligned to TRA and TRB V and J templates and then assembled into clonotypes. A clonotype was counted as expanded or contracted only when both edgeR and NoisET called the clonotype significant, with the noise models trained on biological replicates. For edgeR calls, the cutoffs were a false discovery rate-adjusted p below 0.01 and a log2 fold-change threshold of 1. As an exploratory analysis of dynamics, max-normalized trajectories of the 1000 most abundant clonotypes were examined by PCA with hierarchical clustering. Each responding clone was given a CD4 or CD8 phenotype based on the CD4+ and CD8+ repertoires, which had been sequenced separately. In-frame beta chains were kept once TCRdb had trimmed the public reads at Q25 with fastp and called clones with MiXCR. CDR3 protein sequences are deduplicated, and each keeps its most common genes and DNA. None of the V and J calls come from the authors' own analysis; TCRdb made them. This sample is represented by hundreds of thousands of distinct CDR3 sequences; roughly 22% of them were singletons. The ten largest clones add up to under 15% of the sample.

The sequence came from an adult woman who had mild COVID-19 (a few samples of this study predate the infection). The sample titles of this study are shuffled in the database, so cell type and time point are left out; the donor was told from shared clones. The material sequenced was PBMCs or a T cell subset sorted from them (not recorded which). The rearranged segments are TRBV7-9 and TRBJ2-3; TRBD2 is a weak D gene call, 5 bases matching. The CDR3 region has the sequence CASSLPWTSTDTQYF. The nucleotide sequence is given as TGTGCCAGCAGCTTACCCTGGACTAGCACAGATACGCAGTATTTT.